In its sample, the clone carrying this T cell receptor (beta chain) was seen once. Antigen specificity is unknown. This specimen belongs to a study of T cell responses to AZD1222 COVID-19 vaccine. Study results and limitations: Of the AZD1222 recipients, only 5 to 7 were seropositive at baseline.

Generated by immunoSEQ multiplex PCR, the TCRdb table keeps only in-frame clones and is missing some. The sample lists roughly 150,000 clones; roughly nine tenths were seen once. This receptor was obtained from an adult who received the AZD1222 COVID-19 vaccine. The sample here was peripheral blood, taken 28 days after the second AZD1222 dose.

The CDR3 sequence: CASSAPGGDGYTF. DNA of the CDR3: TGTGCCAGCAGCGCTCCAGGGGGAGATGGCTACACCTTC. V usage is TRBV7-9 and J usage is TRBJ1-2; 7 positions match TRBD1. The trim removed 5 bases at V and 6 bases at J, leaving 6 bases unmatched. Germline-derived CDR1 and CDR2 are SEHNR and FQNEAQ (reference sequence). The CDR3 totals 13 residues.